These 29 T cell receptor beta chains were all obtained from the same sample, sequenced in a study of blood T cell repertoires in COVID-19. Repertoires were generated with immunoSEQ multiplex PCR, while TCRdb's copy carries only in-frame clones and drops some. In the table there are a few hundred thousand clones, 87% of which are singletons. The specimen sequenced was peripheral blood. The source is a man aged 18 to 30 with active or convalescent COVID-19.

The gene calls are TRBV11-3 and TRBJ2-7; tentative D call: TRBD1 (5 bases). The CDR3 consists of 14 residues. The germline V gene has CDR1 SGHNT and CDR2 YENEEA. Trimming removed 1 base from V and 3 bases from J, with 10 bases in between. CDR3 residues: CASSLGGTGYEQYF. DNA for the CDR3: TGTGCCAGCAGCTTAGGGGGAACAGGCTACGAGCAGTACTTC.

This chain joins TRBV11-2 and TRBJ2-2, with TRBD2 as a possible D gene (5 bases). Trimming pared 5 bases from V and 6 bases from J, leaving 22 bases between. Germline V gene lookup returns CDR1 SGHAT and CDR2 FQNNGV. The CDR3 has 17 residues. For the CDR3, the DNA is TGTGCCAGCAGCGATTGGCGGGTGGTGGGAGAGGCCGGGGAGCTGTTTTTT. It codes for CASSDWRVVGEAGELFF. The full variable domain, in which reference TRBV11-2 and TRBJ2-2 provide the parts outside the CDR3, is EAGVAQSPRYKIIEKRQSVAFWCNPISGHATLYWYQQILGQGPKLLIQFQNNGVVDDSQLPKDRFSAERLKGVDSTLKIQPAKLEDSAVYLCASSDWRVVGEAGELFFGEGSRLTVL.

The chain has TRBV5-6 and TRBJ2-7; 10 bases are a match to TRBD1. The CDR3 loop spans 14 amino acids. From germline, CDR1 is SGHDT and CDR2 YYEEEE. V trimming: 0 bases; J trimming: 5 bases; junction bases outside the gene matches: 2. CDR3: CASSLGGTGDEQYF. The DNA of the CDR3 is TGTGCCAGCAGCTTGGGGGGGACAGGGGACGAGCAGTACTTC.

This chain links TRBV29-1 with TRBJ2-5; 10 bases fit TRBD2. This CDR3 has 13 amino acids. Germline CDR1 and CDR2: SQVTM and ANQGSEA. After removal of 7 bases from V and 4 bases from J, the junction contained 6 bases not matched to a gene. The CDR3 nucleotides are TGCAGCGCTAGGACTAGCGGAGGAGAGACCCAGTACTTC. It encodes CSARTSGGETQYF.

The V gene is TRBV7-8, the J gene TRBJ2-3; 9 bases are a match to TRBD1. J gave up 2 bases and V 2 bases, and 5 bases lay outside the gene matches. This CDR3 is built from 16 residues. Germline V gives CDR1 SGHVS, CDR2 FQNEAQ. CDR3 protein: CASSLFGDRVTDTQYF. As DNA, the CDR3 is TGTGCCAGCAGCTTATTCGGGGACAGGGTCACAGATACGCAGTATTTT. Based on the CDR3 plus reference TRBV7-8 and TRBJ2-3, the full variable domain is GAGVSQSPRYKVAKRGQDVALRCDPISGHVSLFWYQQALGQGPEFLTYFQNEAQLDKSGLPSDRFFAERPEGSVSTLKIQRTQQEDSAVYLCASSLFGDRVTDTQYFGPGTRLTVL.

The V call is TRBV2, the J call TRBJ2-7; TRBD2 aligns across 10 bases. Trimming removed 8 bases from V and 7 bases from J; junction bases left unmatched: 8. CDR1 is SNHLY, CDR2 FYNNEI, per germline. This CDR3 region has 13 residues. The CDR3 DNA sequence: TGTGCCAGCGAAGGGCTAGCGGGGGATGAGCAGTACTTC. This encodes CASEGLAGDEQYF.

The chain recombines TRBV11-2 with TRBJ2-2; 8 bases match TRBD2. The CDR3 is 17 amino acids. CDR1 is SGHAT, CDR2 FQNNGV, per germline. The J segment lost 5 bases and the V segment lost 5 bases, leaving 13 bases of the junction unmatched. The CDR3 region is CASSPLRLAGSTGELFF. CDR3 DNA sequence: TGTGCCAGCAGCCCACTTCGCCTAGCGGGCTCGACCGGGGAGCTGTTTTTT.

The chain combines TRBV6-5 with TRBJ1-1, with 8 positions matching TRBD1. Germline V gives CDR1 MNHEY, CDR2 SVGAGI. The CDR3 runs to 13 residues. J gave up 5 bases and V 5 bases, and 4 bases lay outside the gene matches. The DNA of the CDR3 is TGTGCCAGCAGTAACAGGGGGGCGACTGAAGCTTTCTTT. It encodes CASSNRGATEAFF.

This clone was found once. The CDR3, as DNA: TGTGCCAGCAGTTTCCAGGGGGGAGTTAATTCACCCCTCCACTTT. This sequence encodes CASSFQGGVNSPLHF. The rearrangement joins TRBV6-5 to TRBJ1-6; 7 positions match TRBD1. CDR1 MNHEY and CDR2 SVGAGI come from the germline V gene. V trimming: 4 bases; J trimming: 6 bases; junction bases outside the gene matches: 6. The CDR3 length is 15 residues.

The chain joins TRBV5-1 to TRBJ1-2; 9 positions match TRBD1. Trimming took 4 bases from V and 3 from J; bases not matched to a gene: 13. Germline V gene sequence: CDR1 SGHRS, CDR2 YFSETQ. The CDR3 sequence is 17 residues long. CDR3 in amino acids: CASSLGLQGAFDYGYTF. The DNA for the CDR3 is TGCGCCAGCAGCCTGGGGTTACAGGGGGCATTTGACTATGGCTACACCTTC.

The chain couples TRBV28 to TRBJ1-2, with 10 bases lining up with TRBD1. V trimming: 8 bases; J trimming: 6 bases; junction bases outside the gene matches: 9. CDR1 and CDR2 (germline): MDHEN, SYDVKM. The CDR3 length is 14 residues. The chain's CDR3 is CASRRRDRGNGYTF. CDR3 coding DNA: TGTGCCAGCCGCCGTAGGGACAGGGGTAATGGCTACACCTTC.

This rearrangement joins TRBV2 to TRBJ2-4; D is perhaps TRBD2 (5 bases). V gave up 6 bases and J gave up 6 bases, with 24 bases separating them. The CDR3 is made up of 17 amino acids. The germline gives CDR1 SNHLY, CDR2 FYNNEI. CDR3 region: CASRTISGGNDGNIQYF. In DNA form, the CDR3 reads TGTGCCAGCAGGACCATCAGCGGCGGAAATGACGGAAACATTCAGTACTTC.

J is TRBJ1-1 and V is TRBV6-5; 7 nucleotides align to TRBD1. CDR1 and CDR2 from the germline V gene are MNHEY and SVGAGI. The CDR3 consists of 12 residues. The ends lost 11 bases at V and 1 base at J; junction bases unmatched: 4. CDR3 DNA sequence: TGTGCCCACAGGACAGGGAACACTGAAGCTTTCTTT. Its translation is CAHRTGNTEAFF.

V is TRBV5-1 and J is TRBJ2-7; TRBD1 might be the D (6 bases). Germline V CDR1 and CDR2: SGHRS, YFSETQ. Trimming pared 1 base from V and 2 bases from J, leaving 22 bases between. CDR3 length: 18 amino acids. In DNA, the CDR3 is TGCGCCAGCAGCTTGCGGGCAGGGGAGTTCGTCGATCCCTACGAGCAGTACTTC. It specifies CASSLRAGEFVDPYEQYF.

The count of this clone is one. V and J are TRBV12-2 and TRBJ1-1; TRBD1, the table's D call, was not compared with the DNA. TRBV12-2 is classified as a pseudogene. The CDR3 has 16 residues. CDR3: CASRLTGLVENTEAFF. For the CDR3, the DNA is TGTGCAAGTCGCTTGACAGGTCTAGTCGAGAACACTGAAGCTTTCTTT.

The chain uses TRBV5-1 and TRBJ2-7, with 11 positions matching TRBD2. There are 16 residues in the CDR3. V lost 0 bases and J lost 6; bases outside the gene matches: 8. Germline lookup yields CDR1 SGHRS and CDR2 YFSETQ. The CDR3 DNA is TGCGCCAGCAGCTTGGAAAAGACTAGCGGGGCCTCCGAGCAGTACTTC. It yields the protein CASSLEKTSGASEQYF.

The genes are TRBV5-1 and TRBJ2-7; D remains ambiguous. The ends were cut back, 4 bases at V and 2 bases at J, with 13 bases in the middle. The germline gives CDR1 SGHRS, CDR2 YFSETQ. The CDR3 is 14 amino acids. The CDR3 loop is CASSPSHNTYEQYF. CDR3 coding DNA: TGCGCCAGCAGCCCGTCACATAACACCTACGAGCAGTACTTC.

V usage is TRBV19 and J usage is TRBJ1-3; 8 bases agree with TRBD1. The junction had 4 bases not matched to a gene; V was cut back by 5 bases and J by 1 base. The CDR3 covers 15 residues. The germline CDR1 and CDR2 sequences are LNHDA and SQIVND (reference sequence). CDR3 sequence: CASSGQGLSGNTIYF. The CDR3 nucleotides are TGTGCCAGTAGTGGACAGGGACTTTCTGGAAACACCATATATTTT.

The chain uses TRBV5-1 and TRBJ2-5, with D possibly matching TRBD1 (6 bases). Between the trimmed V and J ends, which lost 0 bases and 5 bases, there was a span of 20 bases. The CDR3 has 17 amino acids. The germline gives CDR1 SGHRS, CDR2 YFSETQ. For the CDR3, the DNA is TGCGCCAGCAGCTTGGGGTACAGGGATACCGTTCGGGAGACCCAGTACTTC. It codes for CASSLGYRDTVRETQYF.

The gene calls are TRBV11-2 and TRBJ1-4, with TRBD1 matching over 9 bases. J gave up 1 base and V 6 bases, and 15 bases lay outside the gene matches. Germline V gives CDR1 SGHAT, CDR2 FQNNGV. This CDR3 comprises 19 residues. The DNA for the CDR3 is TGTGCCAGCAGTTTTATAGGGACAGGGAGGGCACAAACTAATGAAAAACTGTTTTTT. The encoded protein is CASSFIGTGRAQTNEKLFF.

The rearrangement uses TRBV4-1 and TRBJ1-5; no definite D call. CDR3 size: 15 residues. Trimming removed 3 bases from V and 2 bases from J, with 11 bases in between. Looked up from germline, CDR1 is MGHRA and CDR2 is YSYEKL. The CDR3 region is CASSHPGIGNQPQHF. CDR3 coding DNA: TGCGCCAGCAGCCACCCCGGTATTGGCAATCAGCCCCAGCATTTT.

V usage is TRBV10-2 and J usage is TRBJ1-2; weak D call: TRBD1 (5 bases). CDR1 is WSHSY and CDR2 is SAAADI in the germline V gene. V was clipped by 7 bases and J by 5 bases, with 20 bases between them. This CDR3 is built from 15 residues. CDR3 loop: CASNPSDGGVYGYTF. The CDR3 DNA reads TGCGCCAGCAACCCCTCGGACGGGGGGGTATATGGCTACACCTTC.

Only one count was recorded for this clone. The chain is built from TRBV5-5 and TRBJ1-4; no definite D call. V lost 0 bases to trimming and J lost 4 bases, with 13 bases between them. There are 16 residues in the CDR3. The germline V gene encodes CDR1 SGHKS and CDR2 YYEKEE (reference sequence). The chain's CDR3 is CASSLAAGNLNEKLFF. In nucleotides, the CDR3 is TGTGCCAGCAGCTTGGCCGCGGGAAATCTTAATGAAAAACTGTTTTTT.

The table lists this clone with a count of one. The rearrangement uses TRBV2 and TRBJ2-7, with unresolved D. There are 12 residues in the CDR3. Germline V gene lookup returns CDR1 SNHLY and CDR2 FYNNEI. Trimming stripped 4 bases from V and 7 bases from J, with 11 bases between. CDR3 DNA: TGTGCCAGCAGTGCCCCCCTCCTAGAGCAGTACTTC. Protein sequence: CASSAPLLEQYF. Based on the CDR3 plus reference TRBV2 and TRBJ2-7, the full variable domain is EPEVTQTPSHQVTQMGQEVILRCVPISNHLYFYWYRQILGQKVEFLVSFYNNEISEKSEIFDDQFSVERPDGSNFTLKIRSTKLEDSAMYFCASSAPLLEQYFGPGTRLTVT.

The genes are TRBV24-1 and TRBJ2-2; D might be TRBD1 (6 bases). V shed 5 bases and J shed 3 bases, with 12 bases lying between them. The CDR3 has 15 amino acids. Germline-derived CDR1 and CDR2 are KGHDR and SFDVKD. This CDR3 reads CATSAARGYTGELFF. DNA for the CDR3: TGTGCCACCAGTGCAGCCAGGGGATACACCGGGGAGCTGTTTTTT.

The J gene is TRBJ1-1, the V gene TRBV6-2 or TRBV6-3; 9 nucleotides match TRBD1. V lost 6 bases, J lost 1 base, and 3 bases stayed unmatched. CDR1 is MNHEY and CDR2 is SVGEGT in the germline V gene. The CDR3 contains 14 residues. The CDR3 sequence is CASSDRGANTEAFF. CDR3 DNA: TGTGCCAGCAGCGACAGGGGGGCGAACACTGAAGCTTTCTTT.

The chain couples TRBV15 to TRBJ1-2; TRBD1 matches at 7 bases. Germline lookup yields CDR1 LNHNV and CDR2 YYDKDF (reference sequence). The CDR3 has 17 residues. V gave up 5 bases and J gave up 1 base; unmatched junction bases: 13. CDR3 in amino acids: CATSAATGKLLNYGYTF. CDR3 DNA: TGTGCCACCAGCGCGGCGACAGGGAAGCTCCTTAACTATGGCTACACCTTC.

The rearrangement links TRBV15 to TRBJ2-1; TRBD2 matches at 7 bases. The V gene's germline CDR1 is LNHNV and CDR2 YYDKDF (reference sequence). Trimming at V came to 0 bases and at J to 9 bases, leaving 5 bases not matched to a gene. There are 14 residues in the CDR3. As DNA, the CDR3 is TGTGCCACCAGCAGAGACAGGACTAGGGGTGAGCAGTTCTTC. It specifies CATSRDRTRGEQFF.

The rearrangement uses TRBV5-4 and TRBJ2-2, with D maybe TRBD2 (5 bases). The germline CDR1 and CDR2 sequences are SGHNT and YYREEE (reference sequence). The V and J ends lost 1 base and 5 bases respectively, with 18 bases between them. This CDR3 has 17 amino acids. The CDR3 spells CASSLWASRKGTGELFF. The CDR3 region has the DNA TGTGCCAGCAGCTTGTGGGCTAGCCGAAAAGGGACCGGGGAGCTGTTTTTT.